Listed here are 11 T cell receptor beta chains from one sample, sequenced in a study of blood T cell repertoires in COVID-19. TCRdb keeps only in-frame clones here, not all; method: immunoSEQ multiplex PCR. This table holds 180,000 or so clones, approximately 90% found once. The source material was peripheral blood. The source is a man aged 18 to 29 with active or convalescent COVID-19.

J is TRBJ2-1 and V is TRBV6-5, with 10 bases aligning to TRBD2. The junction had 5 bases not matched to a gene; V was cut back by 6 bases and J by 12 bases. Germline V gene sequence: CDR1 MNHEY, CDR2 SVGAGI. The CDR3 is made up of 12 amino acids. CDR3 DNA: TGTGCCAGCAGATTAGCGGGAGGAAGGCAGTTCTTC. Its translation: CASRLAGGRQFF.

This sequence joins TRBV6-5 and TRBJ1-1; 9 bases fit TRBD1. V was clipped by 3 bases and J by 4 bases; unmatched bases: 3. The CDR3 length is 14 residues. CDR1 MNHEY and CDR2 SVGAGI come from the germline V gene. In DNA form, the CDR3 reads TGTGCCAGCAGTTATTACAGGGGGCCCACTGAAGCTTTCTTT. This translates into CASSYYRGPTEAFF.

The DNA of the CDR3 is TGTGCCAGCAGCTTAGTAGGACAGGGAAAGGGCAACTATGGCTACACCTTC. It specifies CASSLVGQGKGNYGYTF. This rearrangement joins TRBV7-2 to TRBJ1-2; the match to TRBD1 covers 8 bases. Looked up from germline, CDR1 is SGHTA and CDR2 is FQGNSA. The CDR3 has 17 amino acids. The J segment lost 2 bases and the V segment lost 1 base, leaving 9 bases of the junction unmatched.

This clone came up a few times. The chain joins TRBV6-1 to TRBJ1-6; maybe TRBD1 (5 bases). The germline V gene encodes CDR1 MNHNS and CDR2 SASEGT. This CDR3 comprises 12 residues. V was pared by 3 bases and J by 13 bases, with 10 bases between. The chain's CDR3 is CASSEGGPPLHF. The CDR3 DNA reads TGTGCCAGCAGTGAGGGGGGTCCGCCCCTCCACTTT.

This clone was counted once. This chain joins TRBV4-2 and TRBJ1-2, with D possibly matching TRBD1 (6 bases). This CDR3 comprises 17 residues. CDR1 and CDR2 (germline): LGHNA, YNFKEQ. V was shortened by 1 base and J by 6 bases, with 21 bases between the two germline ends. In DNA, the CDR3 is TGTGCCAGCAGCCAAGGTGGGGCAACAGGGCATAGAAATGGCTACACCTTC. It yields the protein CASSQGGATGHRNGYTF.

The V and J genes are TRBV24-1 and TRBJ2-3, with TRBD1 as a possible D gene (5 bases). Germline V gene data show CDR1 as KGHDR and CDR2 as SFDVKD. Trimming pared 1 base from V and 0 bases from J, leaving 10 bases between. The CDR3 is 16 residues long. The CDR3 DNA follows: TGTGCCACCAGTGATTTTGCACAGGCTAGCACAGATACGCAGTATTTT. This codes for CATSDFAQASTDTQYF.

This sequence joins TRBV29-1 and TRBJ1-1, with D possibly matching TRBD1 (5 bases). The germline gives CDR1 SQVTM, CDR2 ANQGSEA. This CDR3 comprises 16 residues. The V end lost 7 bases, the J end lost 1 base, and 22 bases lay between the germline ends. The CDR3 DNA sequence: TGCAGCGCGCGGGACTTTCTCGAAGAATGGAACACTGAAGCTTTCTTT. Protein: CSARDFLEEWNTEAFF.

V gene TRBV7-9 combines with J gene TRBJ1-1; D unclear. The germline V and J ends were trimmed by 1 base and 2 bases, with 11 bases remaining between them. Germline values: CDR1 SEHNR, CDR2 FQNEAQ (reference sequence). This CDR3 comprises 15 residues. This chain's CDR3 is CASSLERGPNTEAFF. DNA for the CDR3: TGTGCCAGCAGCTTAGAGAGAGGCCCTAACACTGAAGCTTTCTTT.

The CDR3 protein is CASSSSLAGAGTGELFF. The DNA for the CDR3 is TGTGCCAGCAGCTCCTCCCTAGCGGGAGCGGGCACCGGGGAGCTGTTTTTT. The gene calls are TRBV7-7 and TRBJ2-2, with 10 bases that match TRBD2. CDR1 and CDR2 from the germline V gene are SSHAT and FNYEAQ (reference sequence). The junction had 9 bases not matched to a gene; V was cut back by 4 bases and J by 4 bases. This CDR3 is 17 amino acids long.

This sequence joins TRBV27 and TRBJ1-1; D gene ambiguous. Germline V lookup: CDR1 MNHEY, CDR2 SMNVEV (reference sequence). The CDR3 spans 15 residues. The ends were cut back, 5 bases at V and 3 bases at J, with 16 bases in the middle. This chain's CDR3 is CASSPPSRLHTEAFF. The CDR3, as DNA: TGTGCCAGCAGTCCCCCCTCGCGGCTACACACTGAAGCTTTCTTT.

The CDR3 loop reads CASSEGGAGANVLTF. CDR3 coding DNA: TGTGCCAGCAGTGAGGGAGGGGCCGGGGCCAACGTCCTGACTTTC. The chain has TRBV6-1 and TRBJ2-6, with 7 bases that match TRBD2. The CDR3 loop spans 15 amino acids. Germline CDR1 MNHNS, CDR2 SASEGT. V gave up 3 bases and J gave up 4 bases; unmatched junction bases: 3.